These T cell receptor beta chains were read from a single sample in a study of shared clonotypes between healthy human individuals. Libraries were prepared by immunoSEQ multiplex PCR; TCRdb keeps only in-frame clonotypes and omits some of them. The table has roughly 570,000 clones, roughly 98% seen once; the top ten hold more than 0.3%. Sequenced input: naive CD8+ T cells sorted from blood. The receptors were sampled from a young man in good health. CDR3s include the opening cysteine and the closing phenylalanine or tryptophan. The order of the fields is D gene, clone size, J gene, V gene, CDR3 protein, CDR3 DNA. The D gene is left open where the match is weak. The size field is filled for only some rows; it gives once, few, many or a size class.

d_call: TRBD1; clone_size: NA; j_call: TRBJ1-5; v_call: TRBV7-9; cdr3_aa: CASSGGTGRDQPQHF; cdr3_nt: TGTGCCAGCAGCGGGGGGACAGGGAGGGATCAGCCCCAGCATTTT
d_call: NA; clone_size: NA; j_call: TRBJ2-5; v_call: TRBV28; cdr3_aa: CASSLGTYATQETQYF; cdr3_nt: TGTGCCAGCAGCCTAGGGACCTACGCCACCCAAGAGACCCAGTACTTC
d_call: NA; clone_size: NA; j_call: TRBJ2-7; v_call: TRBV6-1; cdr3_aa: CASLDTYEQYF; cdr3_nt: TGTGCCAGCCTCGACACCTACGAGCAGTACTTC
d_call: TRBD2; clone_size: NA; j_call: TRBJ2-5; v_call: TRBV7-9; cdr3_aa: CASSPPTGGVGGETQYF; cdr3_nt: TGTGCCAGCAGCCCCCCGACTGGGGGGGTGGGTGGAGAGACCCAGTACTTC
d_call: NA; clone_size: once; j_call: TRBJ1-5; v_call: TRBV28; cdr3_aa: CASSFQPQHF; cdr3_nt: TGTGCCAGCAGTTTTCAGCCCCAGCATTTT
d_call: TRBD1; clone_size: NA; j_call: TRBJ2-7; v_call: TRBV27; cdr3_aa: CASSIAGTGDYEQYF; cdr3_nt: TGTGCCAGCAGTATCGCCGGGACAGGGGACTACGAGCAGTACTTC
d_call: NA; clone_size: NA; j_call: TRBJ2-2; v_call: TRBV19; cdr3_aa: CASNAGTNTGELFF; cdr3_nt: TGTGCCAGTAACGCGGGAACCAACACCGGGGAGCTGTTTTTT
d_call: NA; clone_size: NA; j_call: TRBJ2-7; v_call: TRBV7-9; cdr3_aa: CASNLDSYEQYF; cdr3_nt: TGTGCCAGCAACCTCGACTCCTACGAGCAGTACTTC
d_call: NA; clone_size: NA; j_call: TRBJ2-7; v_call: TRBV7-2; cdr3_aa: CASSLAREVDEQYF; cdr3_nt: TGTGCCAGCAGCTTAGCCAGGGAAGTCGACGAGCAGTACTTC
d_call: TRBD2; clone_size: NA; j_call: TRBJ2-7; v_call: TRBV5-8; cdr3_aa: CASSPLSGAFYEQYF; cdr3_nt: TGTGCCAGCAGCCCCTTGAGCGGGGCATTCTACGAGCAGTACTTC
d_call: TRBD2; clone_size: NA; j_call: TRBJ2-1; v_call: TRBV19; cdr3_aa: CASSVSGRAFEQFF; cdr3_nt: TGTGCCAGTAGTGTTAGCGGGAGGGCCTTTGAGCAGTTCTTC
d_call: TRBD1; clone_size: NA; j_call: TRBJ2-1; v_call: TRBV27; cdr3_aa: CASSSGTGYNEQFF; cdr3_nt: TGTGCCAGCAGTTCCGGGACAGGGTACAATGAGCAGTTCTTC
d_call: NA; clone_size: NA; j_call: TRBJ1-5; v_call: TRBV7-9; cdr3_aa: CASSLVVSGTDQPQHF; cdr3_nt: TGTGCCAGCAGCTTAGTAGTGTCAGGGACGGATCAGCCCCAGCATTTT
d_call: NA; clone_size: NA; j_call: TRBJ2-7; v_call: TRBV27; cdr3_aa: CASSSQRVPYEQYF; cdr3_nt: TGTGCCAGCAGTTCCCAGCGGGTTCCCTACGAGCAGTACTTC
d_call: NA; clone_size: NA; j_call: TRBJ2-3; v_call: TRBV7-6; cdr3_aa: CASSLEIATDTQYF; cdr3_nt: TGTGCCAGCAGCTTAGAGATAGCAACAGATACGCAGTATTTT
d_call: TRBD2; clone_size: NA; j_call: TRBJ2-1; v_call: TRBV9; cdr3_aa: CASNPSGPDNEQFF; cdr3_nt: TGTGCCAGCAATCCTAGCGGCCCCGACAATGAGCAGTTCTTC
d_call: NA; clone_size: NA; j_call: TRBJ2-7; v_call: TRBV14; cdr3_aa: CASSQDPASPFHF; cdr3_nt: TGTGCCAGCAGCCAAGATCCTGCCAGCCCATTCCACTTC
d_call: NA; clone_size: NA; j_call: TRBJ1-1; v_call: TRBV2; cdr3_aa: CASRQGNTEAFF; cdr3_nt: TGTGCCAGCAGACAGGGAAACACTGAAGCTTTCTTT
d_call: NA; clone_size: NA; j_call: TRBJ2-3; v_call: TRBV11-3; cdr3_aa: CASRGGLSDTQYF; cdr3_nt: TGTGCCAGCAGAGGCGGGCTATCAGATACGCAGTATTTT
d_call: TRBD2; clone_size: NA; j_call: TRBJ2-1; v_call: TRBV11-2; cdr3_aa: CASSLVASGGPYNEQFF; cdr3_nt: TGTGCCAGCAGCTTAGTGGCTAGCGGGGGCCCTTACAATGAGCAGTTCTTC
d_call: TRBD1; clone_size: once; j_call: TRBJ2-5; v_call: TRBV29-1; cdr3_aa: CSVDTGTGYQETQYF; cdr3_nt: TGCAGCGTGGATACCGGGACAGGGTACCAAGAGACCCAGTACTTC
d_call: NA; clone_size: NA; j_call: TRBJ2-4; v_call: TRBV5-5; cdr3_aa: CASSLVQGEAKNIQYF; cdr3_nt: TGTGCCAGCAGCTTGGTCCAGGGAGAAGCCAAAAACATTCAGTACTTC
d_call: NA; clone_size: NA; j_call: TRBJ1-2; v_call: TRBV5-3; cdr3_aa: CARSLASDTPQGNGYTF; cdr3_nt: TGTGCCAGAAGCTTGGCGTCCGATACGCCACAGGGCAATGGCTACACCTTC
d_call: TRBD2; clone_size: once; j_call: TRBJ2-3; v_call: TRBV28; cdr3_aa: CASSLPGTSGVSTDTQYF; cdr3_nt: TGTGCCAGCAGTCTCCCCGGGACTAGCGGGGTTAGCACAGATACGCAGTATTTT
d_call: NA; clone_size: NA; j_call: TRBJ1-1; v_call: TRBV7-2; cdr3_aa: CASSLEWGTGNTEAFF; cdr3_nt: TGTGCCAGCAGCTTAGAGTGGGGTACAGGGAACACTGAAGCTTTCTTT
d_call: TRBD2; clone_size: NA; j_call: TRBJ2-7; v_call: TRBV6-8; cdr3_aa: CASSYRLAGAYEQYF; cdr3_nt: TGTGCCAGCAGTTACAGACTAGCGGGAGCCTACGAGCAGTACTTC
d_call: NA; clone_size: NA; j_call: TRBJ1-1; v_call: TRBV7-2; cdr3_aa: CASSLTGRGTEAFF; cdr3_nt: TGTGCCAGCAGCTTAACAGGGAGGGGCACTGAAGCTTTCTTT
d_call: NA; clone_size: NA; j_call: TRBJ1-3; v_call: TRBV4-1; cdr3_aa: CASSLGNTIYF; cdr3_nt: TGCGCCAGCAGCCTTGGAAACACCATATATTTT
d_call: NA; clone_size: NA; j_call: TRBJ2-1; v_call: TRBV6-5; cdr3_aa: CASSYGAGEPDEQFF; cdr3_nt: TGTGCCAGCAGTTACGGGGCAGGGGAGCCGGATGAGCAGTTCTTC
d_call: NA; clone_size: NA; j_call: TRBJ2-4; v_call: TRBV11-2; cdr3_aa: CASSPGPGEDGIQYF; cdr3_nt: TGTGCCAGCAGCCCTGGGCCAGGGGAGGACGGCATTCAGTACTTC
d_call: NA; clone_size: NA; j_call: TRBJ1-1; v_call: TRBV7-9; cdr3_aa: CASSLPEFLNTEAFF; cdr3_nt: TGTGCCAGCAGCTTACCCGAATTTTTAAACACTGAAGCTTTCTTT
d_call: NA; clone_size: NA; j_call: TRBJ2-1; v_call: TRBV9; cdr3_aa: CASSVEGGQQFF; cdr3_nt: TGTGCCAGCAGCGTAGAAGGGGGACAGCAGTTCTTC
d_call: NA; clone_size: NA; j_call: TRBJ2-7; v_call: TRBV15; cdr3_aa: CATSRDGASPAQYF; cdr3_nt: TGTGCCACCAGCAGAGATGGGGCTTCCCCGGCCCAGTACTTC
d_call: TRBD1; clone_size: NA; j_call: TRBJ2-5; v_call: TRBV7-9; cdr3_aa: CASSWQQGSEETQYF; cdr3_nt: TGTGCCAGCAGCTGGCAACAGGGGAGCGAAGAGACCCAGTACTTC